This TCR beta chain appears in the sequencing data of a study of blood T cell repertoires in COVID-19. Study information: The United States, Italy and Spain were the sources of the acute and convalescent COVID-19 samples. PBMCs, B-cell-depleted T cells, or T cells were the source of the cDNA or gDNA that made up the material.

Per the germline V gene, CDR1 is ENHRY and CDR2 is SYGVKD. With 2 bases removed from V and 0 bases from J, the gap between germline ends came to 16 bases. There are 17 residues in the CDR3. Authors' data handling: Reference gene primer amplification yielded estimated nucleated cell counts. Measured with immunoSEQ multiplex PCR; TCRdb has only the in-frame clones, and not every one. V, J and clone size reflect that table, while D and trimming were determined from the DNA. The sample yields 100,000 to 150,000 clones, around 89% seen once. The genes are TRBV10-3 and TRBJ1-1; a possible D gene is TRBD1 (5 bases). This clonotype originated in a man aged 45-65 years with active or convalescent COVID-19. Input material: peripheral blood. CDR3 in DNA: TGTGCCATCAGTGAGCAGTACGGGGGGTCTATGAACACTGAAGCTTTCTTT. It encodes CAISEQYGGSMNTEAFF.